This TCR beta chain was captured by sequencing in a study of T cells of healthy individuals. Using its own MiXCR run on the 5' RACE reads, TCRdb lists one record per CDR3 protein. The sample carries 90,000 to 100,000 distinct CDR3 sequences, about 16% recorded once. This clonotype was counted ten times or more. Trimming removed 0 bases at V and 3 bases at J, with 8 bases between. The germline CDR1 and CDR2 sequences are LGHNA and YSLEER. The CDR3 spans 14 residues. The source is a human donor in good health. The chain employs TRBV4-3 and TRBJ2-5, with D maybe TRBD2 (5 bases). The chain's CDR3 is CASSQEGLEETQYF. CDR3 DNA sequence: TGCGCCAGCAGCCAAGAAGGACTGGAAGAGACCCAGTACTTC.